Listed below are T cell receptor beta chains from one sample, sequenced in a study of T cells and copy number aberrations in small-cell lung cancer. Profiling relied on immunoSEQ multiplex PCR, and the TCRdb table lists in-frame clones only, not all of them. Of 2,500 to 3,500 clones in the sample, about nine tenths were seen once. The sample consisted of normal tissue next to the tumor. The receptors originated from a man in his fifties or sixties with small cell lung cancer. Both conserved end residues are part of each CDR3. The order of the fields is V gene, clone size, D gene, J gene, CDR3 DNA, CDR3 protein. D genes are given only for firm matches. The size of a clone is reported for some rows only, either as once, few or many, or as a class for expanded clones.

>TRBV19|.|TRBD1|TRBJ2-2
TGTGCCAGGGGACAGGGAGCGAACACCGGGGAGCTGTTTTTT
CARGQGANTGELFF
>TRBV18|.|TRBD1|TRBJ1-1
TGTGCCAGCACCGAATTTGCACAAACAGGGGTGATAACTGAAGCTTTCTTT
CASTEFAQTGVITEAFF
>TRBV7-2|once|TRBD1|TRBJ2-3
TGTGCCAGCAGCTTAGGGACGGGACAGGGGGGAATATATACGCAGTATTTT
CASSLGTGQGGIYTQYF
>TRBV9|.|.|TRBJ2-1
TGTGCCAGCAGCCCCCGGGACCAGATCTACAATGAGCAGTTCTTC
CASSPRDQIYNEQFF
>TRBV7-6|.|.|TRBJ2-3
TGTGCCAGCAGCTTAGAGGGGGATACGCAGTATTTT
CASSLEGDTQYF
>TRBV11-2|.|TRBD1|TRBJ2-7
TGTGCCAGCAGCCTTACAGGGGGCGCAGGATACGAGCAGTACTTC
CASSLTGGAGYEQYF
>TRBV25-1|.|.|TRBJ1-4
TGTGCCAGCAGTGCCGGGCGCGACGTGGAAAAACTGTTTTTT
CASSAGRDVEKLFF
>TRBV7-2|.|TRBD2|TRBJ2-7
TGTGCCAGCAGCTGGGGTAGCGGGGGCTACGGGAAGTACTTC
CASSWGSGGYGKYF
>TRBV27|.|.|TRBJ1-1
TGTGCCAGCAGTCCTCCGGGGTCCCGGGAGGCTTTCTTT
CASSPPGSREAFF
>TRBV5-4|.|TRBD2|TRBJ2-7
TGTGCCAGCAGCCGAGCGGGAGTCTACGAGCAGTACTTC
CASSRAGVYEQYF
>TRBV12-5|.|.|TRBJ1-1
TGTGCTAGTAGGGCACACGGGAACGCTGAAGCTTTCTTT
CASRAHGNAEAFF
>TRBV9|.|TRBD1|TRBJ1-4
TGTGCCAGCAGCCCTGGGACAGCGTCTAATGAAAAACTGTTTTTT
CASSPGTASNEKLFF
>TRBV30|.|.|TRBJ1-5
TGTGCCTGGGGGGAGCCCTCCAATCAGCCCCAGCATTTT
CAWGEPSNQPQHF
>TRBV27|once|TRBD1|TRBJ1-4
TGTGCCAGCAGCCCCGGGACAGGCGTCCTTCTAAATGAAAAACTGTTTTTT
CASSPGTGVLLNEKLFF
>TRBV7-8|.|.|TRBJ1-1
TGTGCCAGCAGCCGTACAGAGAACACTGAAGCTTTCTTT
CASSRTENTEAFF
>TRBV5-1|.|.|TRBJ2-3
TGCGCCAGCAGCCCGGACCCGGCTAGGGCCACAGATACGCAGTATTTT
CASSPDPARATDTQYF
>TRBV30|.|TRBD2|TRBJ2-5
TGTGCCTGGAGCCCCGGACTAGCGGGGGCAGAGACCCAGTACTTC
CAWSPGLAGAETQYF
>TRBV5-1|.|TRBD2|TRBJ2-7
TGCGCCAGCAGCTTGGCCGGGAGCGGGGCCTCCTACGAGCAGTACTTC
CASSLAGSGASYEQYF
>TRBV6-1|.|TRBD1|TRBJ1-5
TGTGCCAGCAGTGGGGACAGTGGGAGCAATCAGCCCCAGCATTTT
CASSGDSGSNQPQHF
>TRBV27|.|TRBD1|TRBJ2-7
TGTGCCAGCAGTTTATCGTGGGCAGGGGGAGCCTACGAGCAGTACTTC
CASSLSWAGGAYEQYF
>TRBV25-1|.|.|TRBJ1-1
TGTGCCAGCACCCCTGGGGGGACTGAAGTTTTCTTT
CASTPGGTEVFF
>TRBV30|.|.|TRBJ1-5
TGTGCCGCAAACAGGGACAGCAATCAGCCCCAGCATTTT
CAANRDSNQPQHF
>TRBV14|once|.|TRBJ2-7
TGTGCCAGCAGCCAGACCGGAGGAGTCTACGAGCAGTACTTC
CASSQTGGVYEQYF
>TRBV5-1|.|TRBD1|TRBJ2-2
TGCGCCAGCAGCCTGACAGGGGTGGACACCGGGGAGCTGTTTTTT
CASSLTGVDTGELFF
>TRBV9|.|TRBD1|TRBJ1-1
TGTGCCAGCAGCCCGCGACAGGGGGAGAACACTGAAGCTTTCTTT
CASSPRQGENTEAFF
>TRBV10-3|.|.|TRBJ1-2
TGTGCCATCAGTGAGGGGCAGGCGATCTATGGCTACACCTTC
CAISEGQAIYGYTF
>TRBV6-1|.|.|TRBJ2-7
TGTGCCAGCAGTGAAGCAGCGGGCAGCTCCTACGAGCAGTACTTC
CASSEAAGSSYEQYF
>TRBV6-1|.|.|TRBJ2-7
TGTGCCAGCAGTGAAGGAGGGACTTTTGTCTACGAGCAGTACTTC
CASSEGGTFVYEQYF
>TRBV7-2|.|TRBD1|TRBJ1-1
TGTGCCAGCAGCGTGACAGGGTGGGATACTGAAGCTTTCTTT
CASSVTGWDTEAFF
>TRBV7-2|.|.|TRBJ1-6
TGTGCCAGCAGCCTCGGGAACCCACCCCTCCACTTT
CASSLGNPPLHF
>TRBV4-2|.|TRBD2|TRBJ2-3
TGTGCCAGCAGCCAAGATAAAGCGGGGGGGCCAGATACGCAGTATTTT
CASSQDKAGGPDTQYF
>TRBV6-6|.|TRBD2|TRBJ2-3
TGTGCCAGCAGTTACTCGGGAGCGGGGGGCACAGATACGCAGTATTTT
CASSYSGAGGTDTQYF
>TRBV4-3|.|.|TRBJ2-4
TGCGCCAGCAGCCAAGTCGGAGGGCTGGCCAAAAACATTCAGTACTTC
CASSQVGGLAKNIQYF
>TRBV7-2|.|.|TRBJ1-2
TGTGCCAGCAGCTTATTACTTAGGGAGGATGGCTACACCTTC
CASSLLLREDGYTF
>TRBV30|once|.|TRBJ1-3
TGTGCTACTATCCCGGCGGGGGTTGGAAACACCATATATTTT
CATIPAGVGNTIYF
>TRBV19|.|TRBD2|TRBJ2-5
TGTGCCAGTAGTATAGGAGGCGGGGGGGCCTGGGAGACCCAGTACTTC
CASSIGGGGAWETQYF
>TRBV5-1|once|TRBD2|TRBJ2-5
TGCGCCAGCAGCTTGGATGGGGGGGGAGAGACCCAGTACTTC
CASSLDGGGETQYF
>TRBV6-1|.|.|TRBJ2-5
TGTGCCAGCAGTAGATGGCAGGGGCCGGGAGAGACCCAGTACTTC
CASSRWQGPGETQYF
>TRBV9|.|.|TRBJ2-7
TGTGCCAGCAGCGTAGAAGGGACCCCCGCCTACGAGCAGTACTTC
CASSVEGTPAYEQYF
>TRBV7-2|.|.|TRBJ2-3
TGTGCCAGCAGAGCCAGGGGCGGCACAGATACGCAGTATTTT
CASRARGGTDTQYF
>TRBV7-2|.|.|TRBJ1-6
TGTGCCAGCAGCCCCTGGCAGGGCGGTAATTCACCCCTCCACTTT
CASSPWQGGNSPLHF
>TRBV19|once|.|TRBJ1-1
TGTGCCAGTAGTATCGTAGGGAAAGCTTTCTTT
CASSIVGKAFF
>TRBV5-1|.|TRBD1|TRBJ1-1
TGCGCCAGCAGCTTAGGGACAGGGACGACTGAAGCTTTCTTT
CASSLGTGTTEAFF
>TRBV28|.|.|TRBJ2-7
TGTGCCAGCAGTTTCAGGTGGCTGAGGGAGCAGTACTTC
CASSFRWLREQYF
>TRBV2|once|.|TRBJ2-6
TGTGCCAGCAGGCAGGAGGGCTCTGGGGCCAACGTCCTGACTTTC
CASRQEGSGANVLTF
>TRBV19|.|.|TRBJ2-1
TGTGCCAGTAGTATAGGTTTAGGGGTGAGTGAGCAGTTCTTC
CASSIGLGVSEQFF
>TRBV29-1|.|.|TRBJ2-5
TGCAGCGTGGCCAGTCAAGAGACCCAGTACTTC
CSVASQETQYF
>TRBV4-3|.|.|TRBJ1-1
TGCGCCAGCAGCCAAGATGCCGACGGAGACACTGAAGCTTTCTTT
CASSQDADGDTEAFF
>TRBV4-3|.|TRBD1|TRBJ1-2
TGCGCCAGCAGACAGGACAGGACAAGCAACTATGGCTACACCTTC
CASRQDRTSNYGYTF
>TRBV27|.|.|TRBJ2-7
TGTGCCAGCAGTACCCTGGGGCAGGGCGGGCGGGACGAGCAGTACTTC
CASSTLGQGGRDEQYF
>TRBV6-1|.|.|TRBJ1-3
TGTGCCAGCATCCCTTGGGGGACAACTGGAAACACCATATATTTT
CASIPWGTTGNTIYF
>TRBV7-8|.|.|TRBJ2-1
TGTGCCAGCAGCTTGAAACTAAATGAGCAGTTCTTC
CASSLKLNEQFF
>TRBV6-1|.|.|TRBJ2-5
TGTGCCAGCAGTGTACCCGCTCCCCCCGGGGAGACCCAGTACTTC
CASSVPAPPGETQYF
>TRBV28|.|TRBD1|TRBJ2-4
TGTGCCAGCAGTTTAGGAGCAGGGGGCAGGAACATTCAGTACTTC
CASSLGAGGRNIQYF
>TRBV25-1|.|.|TRBJ1-3
TGTGCCAGCAGTGAATATGGTGGAAACACCATATATTTT
CASSEYGGNTIYF